These 23 T cell receptor beta chains share one sample of origin, sequenced in a study of response to subunit inactivated influenza vaccine (dated 2018 in TCRdb). Library creation used RT-PCR. This sample was sequenced with an Illumina HiSeq 2500. TCRdb applied fastp at Q25 and MiXCR to the public reads, then kept only in-frame beta chains. Each CDR3 protein gets just one entry, which takes the most common genes and DNA from the rows behind it. For this sample there are hundreds of thousands of distinct CDR3 sequences; 14% appear just once. 6% to 8% of the sample is taken by the ten largest. Sequenced here: PBMCs from blood, sampled approximately 15 days before vaccination. The receptors were gathered from a man aged 45-60 years who received an inactivated influenza vaccine. Donor details come from another sample of the same person, matched by shared clones.

This clonotype was recorded many times. The chain links TRBV10-3 to TRBJ2-2; D might be TRBD1 (6 bases). The CDR3 length is 13 residues. Trimming removed 8 bases from V and 2 bases from J, with 9 bases in between. The germline V gene encodes CDR1 ENHRY and CDR2 SYGVKD. CDR3 amino acids: CAIVDSNTGELFF. CDR3 DNA: TGTGCCATCGTGGACAGCAACACCGGGGAGCTGTTTTTT.

This sequence joins TRBV12-3 or TRBV12-4 and TRBJ2-1; D is unresolved. V was cut by 8 bases and J by 5 bases, with 10 bases left in between. The CDR3 length is 12 residues. In DNA, the CDR3 is TGTGCCAGCGGCGCAGTTAACAATGAGCAGTTCTTC. Translated: CASGAVNNEQFF.

The chain couples TRBV11-3 to TRBJ1-5, with TRBD1 matching over 7 bases. This CDR3 comprises 14 residues. Germline-derived CDR1 and CDR2 are SGHNT and YENEEA. The V segment lost 4 bases and the J segment 3 bases; nucleotides outside the gene matches: 3. CDR3 DNA: TGTGCCAGCAGCTCAGGACAGGACAATCAGCCCCAGCATTTT. It translates to CASSSGQDNQPQHF.

This clonotype has more than one count but fewer than ten. The V call is TRBV4-2, the J call TRBJ2-5; 7 bases are a match to TRBD2. CDR3 length equals 15 residues. The trim removed 1 base at V and 5 bases at J, leaving 7 bases unmatched. Germline CDR1 reads LGHNA; CDR2 reads YNFKEQ. CDR3 sequence reads: CASSQGEGRWETQYF. In DNA form, the CDR3 reads TGTGCCAGCAGCCAAGGGGAGGGGCGTTGGGAGACCCAGTACTTC.

This clonotype was found a few times. V usage is TRBV2 and J usage is TRBJ2-1; 11 bases match TRBD2. The CDR3 has 15 amino acids. In germline, CDR1 is SNHLY, CDR2 FYNNEI. V dropped 2 bases and J dropped 5; count of bases not matched to a gene: 2. Here the CDR3 reads CASSETSGGNNEQFF. CDR3 nucleotides: TGTGCCAGCAGTGAAACTAGCGGGGGCAACAATGAGCAGTTCTTC.

This sequence joins TRBV2 and TRBJ1-2; 7 nucleotides align to TRBD1. Unmatched junction bases numbered 3, after V lost 6 bases and J lost 5 bases. The CDR3 sequence is 12 residues long. Per germline, CDR1 SNHLY and CDR2 FYNNEI. The CDR3 DNA reads TGTGCCAGCAGGGAGGACAGGTATGGCTACACCTTC. Residues: CASREDRYGYTF.

Notes on this clonotype: A much more abundant neighbour one base away suggests this may be a read error. V gene TRBV29-1 combines with J gene TRBJ2-7, with TRBD2 as a possible D gene (6 bases). The CDR3 has 15 amino acids. Germline V gives CDR1 SQVTM, CDR2 ANQGSEA. The ends were cut back, 3 bases at V and 2 bases at J, with 17 bases in the middle. The CDR3: CSVERHDGSTYEQYF. In DNA form, the CDR3 reads TGCAGCGTTGAGAGACACGACGGGAGCACCTACGAGCAGTACTTC.

This clonotype appeared many times. V gene TRBV10-3 combines with J gene TRBJ1-4; TRBD1 might be the D (5 bases). Germline loops: CDR1 ENHRY, CDR2 SYGVKD. This CDR3 spans 12 amino acids. V lost 10 bases to trimming and J lost 6 bases, with 12 bases between them. CDR3 sequence: CATGGDDEKLFF. CDR3 DNA: TGTGCCACCGGGGGTGATGATGAAAAACTGTTTTTT.

This clonotype was seen a handful of times. The chain uses TRBV12-3 or TRBV12-4 and TRBJ1-5; 8 nucleotides agree with TRBD1. This CDR3 contains 14 residues. V dropped 5 bases and J dropped 7; count of bases not matched to a gene: 7. DNA of the CDR3: TGTGCCAGCAGTCTTGGACAGGGAAGACAGCCCCAGCATTTT. This encodes CASSLGQGRQPQHF.

Written as DNA, the CDR3 is TGTGCCAGCAGCAAGCCGGGGGCTATTTCCTACGAGCAGTACTTC. Translation: CASSKPGAISYEQYF. The rearrangement uses TRBV6-2 or TRBV6-3 and TRBJ2-7; D is tentatively TRBD1 or TRBD2 (6 bases each). CDR1 is MNHEY and CDR2 is SVGEGT in the germline V gene. The CDR3 length is 15 residues. Trimming shortened V by 6 bases and J by 1 base, and 16 bases separated the two germline ends.

The rearrangement joins TRBV20-1 to TRBJ2-2; 9 positions match TRBD1. The CDR3 spans 18 residues. V lost 1 base and J lost 6; bases outside the gene matches: 15. Per germline, CDR1 DFQATT and CDR2 SNEGSKA (reference sequence). The CDR3 DNA sequence: TGCAGTGCTAGAGGGTCATTATGGGGACAGGGAGTTGCCGGGGAGCTGTTTTTT. Its protein product is CSARGSLWGQGVAGELFF.

This clonotype was seen a handful of times. The genes are TRBV6-2 or TRBV6-3 and TRBJ2-1, with D possibly called TRBD1 or TRBD2 (5 bases each). Per germline, CDR1 MNHEY and CDR2 SVGEGT. The CDR3 is 14 amino acids. Trimming cost V 8 bases and J 0 bases, with 11 bases left between them. The CDR3 DNA sequence: TGTGCCAGCCTGGGGGTCAGCTCCTACAATGAGCAGTTCTTC. It specifies CASLGVSSYNEQFF.

Concerning this clonotype: A read error may explain this, as a much larger clone is one base away. V and J are TRBV11-2 and TRBJ1-1; D gene unclear. Germline V gives CDR1 SGHAT, CDR2 FQNNGV. The length of the CDR3 is 15 residues. The CDR3 is CPSSLHAQARTEAFF. The DNA of the CDR3 is TGTCCCAGCAGCTTACATGCGCAGGCCCGCACTGAAGCTTTCTTT.

This clonotype was seen a few times. The chain is built from TRBV5-1 and TRBJ2-3; maybe TRBD2 (6 bases). CDR1 is SGHRS, CDR2 YFSETQ, per germline. This CDR3 is built from 15 residues. V was cut by 3 bases and J by 2 bases, with 13 bases left in between. In nucleotides, the CDR3 is TGCGCCAGCAGCTCTGACGGGGGTCACACAGATACGCAGTATTTT. Translation gives CASSSDGGHTDTQYF. The full variable domain, completed using reference TRBV5-1 and TRBJ2-3, is KAGVTQTPRYLIKTRGQQVTLSCSPISGHRSVSWYQQTPGQGLQFLFEYFSETQRNKGNFPGRFSGRQFSNSRSEMNVSTLELGDSALYLCASSSDGGHTDTQYFGPGTRLTVL.

The J gene is TRBJ2-2, the V gene TRBV6-1; D not resolved. The CDR3 spans 13 residues. Trimming took 4 bases from V and 4 from J, leaving 7 bases between them. Germline-derived CDR1 and CDR2 are MNHNS and SASEGT. CDR3 region: CASSVQSTGELFF. The CDR3 DNA reads as TGTGCCAGCAGTGTACAGAGCACCGGGGAGCTGTTTTTT.

The rearrangement joins TRBV19 to TRBJ1-1, with D possibly TRBD1 on 6 matching bases. Trimming took 6 bases from V and 6 from J, leaving 11 bases between them. CDR1 LNHDA and CDR2 SQIVND come from the germline V gene (reference sequence). CDR3 length: 12 residues. This CDR3 is CASSLQGAEAFF. The CDR3 coding sequence is TGTGCCAGTAGCCTACAGGGTGCTGAAGCTTTCTTT. Full variable domain (rest looked up from reference TRBV19 and TRBJ1-1): DGGITQSPKYLFRKEGQNVTLSCEQNLNHDAMYWYRQDPGQGLRLIYYSQIVNDFQKGDIAEGYSVSREKKESFPLTVTSAQKNPTAFYLCASSLQGAEAFFGQGTRLTVV.

The chain carries TRBV29-1 and TRBJ1-1, with D uncertain. The germline V and J ends were trimmed by 5 bases and 1 base, with 17 bases remaining between them. Germline V lookup: CDR1 SQVTM, CDR2 ANQGSEA. The CDR3 extends over 15 amino acids. The CDR3 sequence: CSVFSGNRPNTEAFF. CDR3 bases: TGCAGCGTTTTCTCGGGGAATCGGCCGAACACTGAAGCTTTCTTT.

This clonotype was seen only a few times. This chain joins TRBV3-1 and TRBJ2-1; 13 bases line up with TRBD2. Germline assignment: CDR1 LGHDT and CDR2 YNNKEL (reference sequence). Trimming removed 0 bases from V and 0 bases from J; junction bases left unmatched: 8. This CDR3 has 20 residues. CDR3 in DNA: TGTGCCAGCAGCCAAGATCCGCGACTAGCGGGGGGCAGCTCCTACAATGAGCAGTTCTTC. The encoded protein is CASSQDPRLAGGSSYNEQFF.

CDR3 sequence reads: CAWERGQGFTEAFF. CDR3 bases: TGTGCCTGGGAGAGGGGTCAGGGATTCACTGAAGCTTTCTTT. The V call is TRBV30, the J call TRBJ1-1; D might be TRBD1 (5 bases). V gave up 5 bases and J gave up 4 bases, with 17 bases separating them. CDR3 length: 14 amino acids. The germline gives CDR1 GTSNPN, CDR2 SVGIG (reference sequence).

The V call is TRBV19, the J call TRBJ2-3, with a tentative D call TRBD1 (6 bases). In germline, CDR1 is LNHDA, CDR2 SQIVND (reference sequence). With 5 bases removed from V and 2 bases from J, the gap between germline ends came to 14 bases. CDR3 length equals 15 residues. CDR3 bases: TGTGCCAGTAGTCCCCCCGGGACAATCACAGATACGCAGTATTTT. Translating it yields CASSPPGTITDTQYF.

This clonotype was counted ten times or more. The V gene is TRBV6-5, the J gene TRBJ2-2, with 10 bases fitting TRBD1. The CDR3 has 14 residues. Germline CDR1 is MNHEY and CDR2 is SVGAGI. V was pared by 10 bases and J by 4 bases, with 6 bases of the junction left unmatched. The chain's CDR3 is CAIGGQGSTGELFF. CDR3 DNA: TGTGCCATAGGGGGACAGGGGTCCACCGGGGAGCTGTTTTTT.

In this sample, this clonotype turned up many times. V gene TRBV12-3 or TRBV12-4 combines with J gene TRBJ2-1; 8 bases are shared with TRBD1. This CDR3 is 15 amino acids long. The junction had 3 bases not matched to a gene; V was cut back by 3 bases and J by 2 bases. In nucleotides, the CDR3 is TGTGCCAGCAGTTTGGACAGGGCGGCCTACAATGAGCAGTTCTTC. As protein: CASSLDRAAYNEQFF.

The chain employs TRBV11-2 and TRBJ2-2; D is possibly TRBD1 or TRBD2 (5 bases each). The CDR3 totals 15 residues. Trimming took off 6 bases at V and 2 bases at J, with 13 bases between the two ends. Per germline, CDR1 SGHAT and CDR2 FQNNGV. This CDR3 reads CASSLDRGNTGELFF. DNA of the CDR3: TGTGCCAGCAGTCTCGACCGGGGCAACACCGGGGAGCTGTTTTTT.